This T cell receptor beta chain was profiled in a study of T-cell reconstitution after alpha-beta-depleted transplantation in children. General study findings and limits: TCRbeta diversity was high at day 60 in some patients (a result of surviving recipient T cells and thymic progenitors). Alpha-beta T cells present about two months after transplant were reported to originate from several hundred expanded graft clones. When one year had passed after transplant, most T-cell counts and diversity came from newly produced T cells.

This clonotype occurred many times. The antigen is not known. Germline V CDR1 and CDR2: SGHVS, FNYEAQ. The CDR3 totals 14 residues. The V end lost 1 base, the J end lost 2 bases, and 5 bases lay between the germline ends. Unique molecular identifiers tagged the TCRbeta library. Via MiXCR, TCRdb re-called the PCR reads, giving one row per CDR3 protein. Among approximately 70,000 distinct CDR3 sequences, roughly 5% were seen once, and the ten largest hold approximately 17%. This receptor was taken from a boy under three years old who had a stem cell transplant for acute myeloid leukemia, so the T cells may come from the graft donor. J is TRBJ2-2 and V is TRBV7-6, with unresolved D. The material sequenced was PBMCs, mostly from graft donor cells, taken 180 days after TCRalphabeta/CD19-depleted stem cell transplant. The CDR3 nucleotides read TGTGCCAGCAGCTTAGTGTTTAACACCGGGGAGCTGTTTTTT. It translates to CASSLVFNTGELFF.